Below, 27 T cell receptor beta chains from the same sample are listed, as sequenced in a study of T cell responses to AZD1222 COVID-19 vaccine. This table comes from immunoSEQ multiplex PCR, and its TCRdb copy is limited to in-frame clones, with some not included. The sample has roughly 96,000 clones, roughly 90% seen once. The sample in question was peripheral blood, obtained on day 0 of AZD1222 vaccination. These receptor sequences come from an adult in good health.

The chain uses TRBV15 and TRBJ1-5; TRBD1 aligns across 8 bases. CDR3 length: 16 residues. CDR1 LNHNV and CDR2 YYDKDF come from the germline V gene (reference sequence). Trimming cost V 5 bases and J 1 base; bases outside gene matches: 7. In DNA form, the CDR3 reads TGTGCCACCAGCGCCCGACAGGGGTTCAGCAATCAGCCCCAGCATTTT. It specifies CATSARQGFSNQPQHF.

For this clone: The junction departs from germline at one end; a sequencing error may be responsible. The rearrangement uses TRBV6-1 and TRBJ1-1; D is possibly TRBD1 (6 bases). CDR1 and CDR2 from the germline V gene are MNHNS and SASEGT. This CDR3 is built from 15 residues. In nucleotides, the CDR3 is TGTGCCAGCAGGGAAGGACAGACGATGAACACTGAAGCTTTCTTT. Amino acids: CASREGQTMNTEAFF.

This sequence joins TRBV19 and TRBJ1-3; no definite D call. Trimming took off 8 bases at V and 0 bases at J, with 14 bases between the two ends. The germline gives CDR1 LNHDA, CDR2 SQIVND (reference sequence). The CDR3 extends over 15 amino acids. CDR3 sequence: CASEDYGGSGNTIYF. The CDR3 DNA sequence: TGTGCCAGTGAAGATTACGGCGGCTCTGGAAACACCATATATTTT. The entire variable domain, with the rest obtained from reference TRBV19 and TRBJ1-3, is as follows: DGGITQSPKYLFRKEGQNVTLSCEQNLNHDAMYWYRQDPGQGLRLIYYSQIVNDFQKGDIAEGYSVSREKKESFPLTVTSAQKNPTAFYLCASEDYGGSGNTIYFGEGSWLTVV.

This sequence joins TRBV6-6 and TRBJ2-7; either TRBD1 or TRBD2 may fit D (5 bases each). The germline gives CDR1 MNHNY, CDR2 SVGAGI (reference sequence). This CDR3 comprises 16 residues. Trimming pared 5 bases from V and 4 bases from J, leaving 21 bases between. The CDR3 coding sequence is TGTGCCAGCAGTAAAGACAGAGCGGCGACGGGGTACGAGCAGTACTTC. It yields the protein CASSKDRAATGYEQYF.

The rearrangement uses TRBV6-2 or TRBV6-3 and TRBJ2-7; possible D gene TRBD2, 6 bases. Germline CDR1 and CDR2: MNHEY and SVGEGT. This CDR3 is built from 14 residues. V lost 2 bases and J lost 2, with 10 bases in between. CDR3 nucleotides: TGTGCCAGCAGTTACACGGGACTGGCCTACGAGCAGTACTTC. It encodes CASSYTGLAYEQYF.

This clone has only one observation. This chain links TRBV7-2 with TRBJ2-2; TRBD2 agrees at 7 bases. The V gene end was trimmed by 3 bases and the J gene end by 0 bases; junction bases not matched to a gene: 4. The CDR3 extends over 16 amino acids. Germline values: CDR1 SGHTA, CDR2 FQGNSA. For the CDR3, the DNA is TGTGCCAGCAGCTTGATTACTAGCGCGAACACCGGGGAGCTGTTTTTT. Translating it yields CASSLITSANTGELFF.

The chain recombines TRBV4-1 with TRBJ2-7; TRBD1 matches at 7 bases. Germline CDR1 MGHRA, CDR2 YSYEKL. The trim removed 4 bases at V and 2 bases at J, leaving 5 bases unmatched. CDR3 length equals 14 residues. The chain's CDR3 is CASSLRQGTYEQYF. Here the CDR3 DNA reads TGCGCCAGCAGCCTACGACAGGGTACCTACGAGCAGTACTTC.

This clone came up a few times. The chain recombines TRBV28 with TRBJ1-2, with D possibly matching TRBD1 (6 bases). The germline V gene encodes CDR1 MDHEN and CDR2 SYDVKM. Trimming stripped 2 bases from V and 4 bases from J, with 17 bases between. The CDR3 runs to 16 residues. The CDR3, as DNA: TGTGCCAGCAGTTTAGGTCCCCTGGGACAATTCTATGGCTACACCTTC. Translated, it gives CASSLGPLGQFYGYTF.

This clone appeared many times. The rearrangement uses TRBV6-1 and TRBJ2-3; 8 nucleotides line up with TRBD1. There are 16 residues in the CDR3. Losses at the gene ends were 0 bases for V and 8 bases for J; bases not matched to a gene: 10. In germline, CDR1 is MNHNS, CDR2 SASEGT. CDR3 residues: CASSEALPGQGPTQYF. As DNA, the CDR3 is TGTGCCAGCAGTGAAGCGCTTCCAGGACAGGGTCCTACGCAGTATTTT.

V is TRBV27 and J is TRBJ1-2, with D unresolved. The CDR3 runs 15 residues. V dropped 5 bases and J dropped 2 bases, with 15 bases sitting between them. Germline values: CDR1 MNHEY, CDR2 SMNVEV (reference sequence). The CDR3, as DNA: TGTGCCAGCAGTACCGGCCTCGATCTGAACTATGGCTACACCTTC. It yields the protein CASSTGLDLNYGYTF.

The gene calls are TRBV19 and TRBJ1-3; the D gene is possibly TRBD1 (6 bases). This CDR3 contains 14 residues. Germline assignment: CDR1 LNHDA and CDR2 SQIVND (reference sequence). V was clipped by 6 bases and J by 0 bases, with 9 bases between them. The CDR3 is CASRTTGSGNTIYF. DNA of the CDR3: TGTGCCAGTAGAACGACAGGCTCTGGAAACACCATATATTTT.

This CDR3 reads CASSPPYSTDTQYF. The CDR3 DNA sequence: TGTGCCAGCTCACCACCATATAGCACAGATACGCAGTATTTT. V gene TRBV18 combines with J gene TRBJ2-3; D uncertain. Deletions cut 0 bases from V and 0 bases from J, with 4 bases between. Per the germline V gene, CDR1 is KGHSH and CDR2 is LQKENI. CDR3 length equals 14 residues.

This chain uses TRBV4-1 with TRBJ2-1; 14 bases are a match to TRBD2. With V trimmed by 1 base and J by 1 base, 3 bases remained unmatched. In germline, CDR1 is MGHRA, CDR2 YSYEKL. The CDR3 runs to 18 residues. The CDR3, as DNA: TGCGCCAGCAGCCAAGGACTAGCGGGAGGGAATTCCTACAATGAGCAGTTCTTC. Amino acid sequence: CASSQGLAGGNSYNEQFF.

CDR3 region: CASSRGTGLYGYTF. CDR3 in DNA: TGTGCCAGCAGCCGGGGAACAGGCCTCTATGGCTACACCTTC. The rearrangement joins TRBV5-6 to TRBJ1-2, with TRBD1 as a possible D gene (5 bases). V was clipped by 4 bases and J by 4 bases, with 14 bases between them. CDR3 size: 14 residues. Germline lookup yields CDR1 SGHDT and CDR2 YYEEEE.

The genes are TRBV5-1 and TRBJ2-3, with 8 nucleotides matching TRBD1. This CDR3 spans 13 amino acids. Germline V gene data show CDR1 as SGHRS and CDR2 as YFSETQ. Unmatched junction bases numbered 11, after V lost 4 bases and J lost 13 bases. Written as DNA, the CDR3 is TGCGCCAGCAGCCACCCAGGCGGACAGGGAGAGTATTTT. This translates into CASSHPGGQGEYF. Combining the CDR3 with reference TRBV5-1 and TRBJ2-3 gives the whole variable domain KAGVTQTPRYLIKTRGQQVTLSCSPISGHRSVSWYQQTPGQGLQFLFEYFSETQRNKGNFPGRFSGRQFSNSRSEMNVSTLELGDSALYLCASSHPGGQGEYFGPGTRLTVL.

The chain couples TRBV10-1 to TRBJ1-1, with TRBD1 matching 7 bases. J was trimmed by 2 bases and V by 2 bases; bases with no gene match: 8. The CDR3 spans 16 residues. Germline loops: CDR1 WNHNN, CDR2 SYGVQD (reference sequence). The CDR3 region is CASSEIDGQENTEAFF. As DNA, the CDR3 is TGCGCCAGCAGTGAGATCGACGGACAGGAAAACACTGAAGCTTTCTTT.

The chain couples TRBV2 to TRBJ1-4, with D possibly TRBD1 on 6 matching bases. Germline V gene data show CDR1 as SNHLY and CDR2 as FYNNEI. The CDR3 is 18 residues long. V was trimmed by 7 bases and J by 0 bases, leaving 21 bases between them. This chain's CDR3 is CASIGQKIFWATNEKLFF. CDR3 DNA sequence: TGTGCCAGCATAGGACAGAAGATTTTTTGGGCAACTAATGAAAAACTGTTTTTT.

This clone has just one count. This chain joins TRBV10-1 and TRBJ2-4; 9 bases align to TRBD2. V gave up 2 bases and J gave up 6 bases; unmatched junction bases: 8. Germline V CDR1 and CDR2: WNHNN, SYGVQD (reference sequence). The CDR3 has 16 amino acids. CDR3 region: CASSEGVAGEGNIQYF. The CDR3 region has the DNA TGCGCCAGCAGTGAGGGTGTAGCGGGAGAGGGAAACATTCAGTACTTC.

The V and J genes are TRBV2 and TRBJ1-1, with D unresolved. The CDR3 runs 12 residues. The ends were cut back, 7 bases at V and 5 bases at J, with 11 bases in the middle. Germline V gives CDR1 SNHLY, CDR2 FYNNEI. CDR3 bases: TGTGCCAGCATTGCGGACGAGACTGAAGCTTTCTTT. It translates to CASIADETEAFF.

This clone was observed once. The V and J genes are TRBV10-3 and TRBJ2-1; 10 nucleotides match TRBD2. From germline, CDR1 is ENHRY and CDR2 SYGVKD. The junction had 4 bases not matched to a gene; V was cut back by 2 bases and J by 6 bases. This CDR3 spans 15 amino acids. CDR3 sequence reads: CAISERTSGINEQFF. The CDR3 DNA follows: TGTGCCATCAGTGAGAGGACTAGCGGAATCAATGAGCAGTTCTTC.

The V and J genes are TRBV5-1 and TRBJ2-3; a possible D gene is TRBD2 (6 bases). V lost 0 bases and J lost 5, with 16 bases in between. CDR3 length: 16 residues. Germline-derived CDR1 and CDR2 are SGHRS and YFSETQ. CDR3 sequence (DNA): TGCGCCAGCAGCTTGGCCGTTAACGGGAGAGAAGATACGCAGTATTTT. Translation gives CASSLAVNGREDTQYF.

This chain links TRBV9 with TRBJ1-3; no firm D call. Per germline, CDR1 SGDLS and CDR2 YYNGEE. CDR3 length: 14 residues. V lost 4 bases and J lost 0, with 8 bases in between. In DNA, the CDR3 is TGTGCCAGCAGCTCCGACCCCTCTGGAAACACCATATATTTT. Its translation: CASSSDPSGNTIYF.

The genes are TRBV3-1 (or the pseudogene TRBV3-2) and TRBJ2-1; TRBD1 agrees at 10 bases. Germline CDR1 reads LGHDT; CDR2 reads YNNKEL (reference sequence). This CDR3 contains 15 residues. V was pared by 4 bases and J by 8 bases, with 8 bases of the junction left unmatched. DNA of the CDR3: TGTGCCAGCAGCCGACCGAGACAGGGGGCTGATGAGCAGTTCTTC. It translates to CASSRPRQGADEQFF.

This chain joins TRBV9 and TRBJ2-1; D uncertain. The CDR3 has 15 amino acids. The germline CDR1 and CDR2 sequences are SGDLS and YYNGEE. The germline V and J ends were trimmed by 1 base and 0 bases, with 8 bases remaining between them. The CDR3 is CASSVSHLSYNEQFF. In DNA form, the CDR3 reads TGTGCCAGCAGCGTATCTCATCTCTCCTACAATGAGCAGTTCTTC.

The chain employs TRBV30 and TRBJ2-7; either TRBD1 or TRBD2 may supply D (5 bases each). Trimming took 2 bases from V and 0 from J, leaving 14 bases between them. The germline gives CDR1 GTSNPN, CDR2 SVGIG (reference sequence). The CDR3 contains 15 residues. CDR3: CAWSPGTAASYEQYF. Here the CDR3 DNA reads TGTGCCTGGAGTCCCGGGACCGCCGCCTCCTACGAGCAGTACTTC.

The chain links TRBV20-1 to TRBJ2-1; 14 bases line up with TRBD2. This CDR3 region has 18 residues. Germline loops: CDR1 DFQATT, CDR2 SNEGSKA (reference sequence). V gave up 3 bases and J gave up 6 bases; unmatched junction bases: 13. CDR3 sequence reads: CSASPTGTSGRGSNEQFF. In nucleotides, the CDR3 is TGCAGTGCTAGTCCAACCGGGACTAGCGGGAGAGGTAGCAATGAGCAGTTCTTC.

The chain is built from TRBV5-1 and TRBJ1-4; tentatively, D is TRBD1 (5 bases). Per germline, CDR1 SGHRS and CDR2 YFSETQ. There are 16 residues in the CDR3. Trimming shortened V by 0 bases and J by 7 bases, and 16 bases separated the two germline ends. The CDR3 DNA sequence: TGCGCCAGCAGCTTGGCCTGGAGGGGTTTGAGTGAAAAACTGTTTTTT. It encodes CASSLAWRGLSEKLFF.